This T cell receptor (beta chain) was captured by sequencing in a study of ipilimumab plus nivolumab after autologous stem cell transplantation. The CDR3 is made up of 16 amino acids. Germline assignment: CDR1 SQVTM and CDR2 ANQGSEA. V was pared by 6 bases and J by 9 bases, with 20 bases of the junction left unmatched. Some clones are missing from TCRdb's copy, which holds only in-frame ones; the method was immunoSEQ multiplex PCR. The table includes some 87,000 clones, 83% detected once. The chain links TRBV29-1 to TRBJ2-5, with 9 bases identical to TRBD1. The sequence was collected from a male donor with diffuse large B-cell lymphoma. The specimen was PBMCs, collected in a trial of ipilimumab plus nivolumab as post-transplant consolidation. For the CDR3, the DNA is TGCAGCGTGGAGGACAGGGGCCCCTTTCTCCTGGGGGCCCAGTACTTC. This translates into CSVEDRGPFLLGAQYF.